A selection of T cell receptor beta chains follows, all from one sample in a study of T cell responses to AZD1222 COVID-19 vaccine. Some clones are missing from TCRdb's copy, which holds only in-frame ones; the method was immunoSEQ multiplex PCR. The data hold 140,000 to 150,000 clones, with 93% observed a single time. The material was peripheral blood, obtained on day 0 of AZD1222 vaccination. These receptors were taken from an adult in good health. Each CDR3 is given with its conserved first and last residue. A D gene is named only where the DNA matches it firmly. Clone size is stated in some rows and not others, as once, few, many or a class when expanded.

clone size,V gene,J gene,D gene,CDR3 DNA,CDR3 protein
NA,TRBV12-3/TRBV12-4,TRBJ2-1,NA,TGTGCCAGTCGTGGTGCTGAGCAGTTCTTC,CASRGAEQFF
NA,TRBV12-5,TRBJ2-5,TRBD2,TGTGCTAGTGGTTTGGTACTATCCCCCTGGACTAGCGGGAACCAAGAGACCCAGTACTTC,CASGLVLSPWTSGNQETQYF
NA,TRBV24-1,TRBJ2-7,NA,TGTGCCACCAGTGACCACCTCAGCTACGAGCAGTACTTC,CATSDHLSYEQYF
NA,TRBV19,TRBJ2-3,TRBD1,TGTGCCAGTAGTCCGACAGGGGGCACAGATACGCAGTATTTT,CASSPTGGTDTQYF
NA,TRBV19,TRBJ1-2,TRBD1,TGTGCCAGTACCGACAGGGACAACTATGGCTACACCTTC,CASTDRDNYGYTF
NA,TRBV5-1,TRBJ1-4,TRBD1,TGCGCCAGCAGCCTTGGGACAGTAGGAGAAAAACTGTTTTTT,CASSLGTVGEKLFF
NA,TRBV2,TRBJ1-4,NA,TGTGCCAGCAGTGTAGGGTACACTAATGAAAAACTGTTTTTT,CASSVGYTNEKLFF
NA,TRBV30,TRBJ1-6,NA,TGTGCCTACCATTCAGGGCACGATAATTCACCCCTCCACTTT,CAYHSGHDNSPLHF
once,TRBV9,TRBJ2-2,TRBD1,TGTGCCAGCAGCGCCGGGACAGGGGGTGGGGAGCTGTTTTTT,CASSAGTGGGELFF
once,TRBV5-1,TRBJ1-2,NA,TGCGCCAGCAGCTTGTCAGGGGATGGCTACACCTTC,CASSLSGDGYTF
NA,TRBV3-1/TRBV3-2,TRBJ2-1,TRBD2,TGTGCCAGCAGCCAAGTAGCGGGGGTTTACAATGAGCAGTTCTTC,CASSQVAGVYNEQFF
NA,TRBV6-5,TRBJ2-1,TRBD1,TGTGCCAGCAGTCCGGGACAGGGGGCATATGAGCAGTTCTTC,CASSPGQGAYEQFF
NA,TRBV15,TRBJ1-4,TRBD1,TGTGCCACCAGCAGAGCAGGGGGTAGCGAAAAACTGTTTTTT,CATSRAGGSEKLFF
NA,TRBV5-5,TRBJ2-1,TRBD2,TGTGCCAGCAGACAGGGACTAGCGGGAGTGGGTGAGCAGTTCTTC,CASRQGLAGVGEQFF
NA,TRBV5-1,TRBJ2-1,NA,TGCGCCAGCAGCTGGACTGGGGGGGCAGCCTCCTACAATGAGCAGTTCTTC,CASSWTGGAASYNEQFF
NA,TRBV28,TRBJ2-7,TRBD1,TGTGCCAGCAGCCCTGGACAGGGGGAGAACTACGAGCAGTACTTC,CASSPGQGENYEQYF
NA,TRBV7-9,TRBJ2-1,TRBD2,TGTGCCAGCAGCTTGAACAGCGGGGCTTCTTACAATGAGCAGTTCTTC,CASSLNSGASYNEQFF
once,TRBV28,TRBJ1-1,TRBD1,TGTGCCAGCAGTTTAGGAGGGACAGGGAACACTGAAGCTTTCTTT,CASSLGGTGNTEAFF
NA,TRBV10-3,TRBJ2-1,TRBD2,TGTGCCATCAGAACGACTAGCGGGAGGATTAATGAGCAGTTCTTC,CAIRTTSGRINEQFF
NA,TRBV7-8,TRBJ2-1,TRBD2,TGTGCCAGCAGCTTAGCACTAGCGGGAGGGCCTATCTACAATGAGCAGTTCTTC,CASSLALAGGPIYNEQFF
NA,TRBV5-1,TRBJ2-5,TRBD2,TGCGCCAGCAGCTCCCAGCCAGCGGGATTGGTGGAGACCCAGTACTTC,CASSSQPAGLVETQYF
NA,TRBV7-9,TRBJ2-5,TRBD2,TGTGCCAGCAGCTTAGGACTAGCGGGGGAGACCCAGTACTTC,CASSLGLAGETQYF
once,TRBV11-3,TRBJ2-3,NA,TGTGCCAGCAGCTTAGGGGGGAAAGATACGCAGTATTTT,CASSLGGKDTQYF
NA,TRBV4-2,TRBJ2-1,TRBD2,TGTGCCAGCAGCCAGGCTCTGACTAGCGGGTCCTACAATGAGCAGTTCTTC,CASSQALTSGSYNEQFF
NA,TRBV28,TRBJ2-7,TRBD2,TGTGCCAGCAGTGTAGCGGGGCGCTCCTACGAGCAGTACTTC,CASSVAGRSYEQYF
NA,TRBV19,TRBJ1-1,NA,TGTGCCAGTAGTATAGGCGCAAACACTGAAGCTTTCTTT,CASSIGANTEAFF
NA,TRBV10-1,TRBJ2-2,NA,TGCGCCAGCACTGACAGTATGGGCGGGGAGCTGTTTTTT,CASTDSMGGELFF
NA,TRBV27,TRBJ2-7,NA,TGTGCCAGCAGTCCCGTGTCGGGGCTATCCTACGAGCAGTACTTC,CASSPVSGLSYEQYF
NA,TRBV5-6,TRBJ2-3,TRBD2,TGTGCCAGCAGCGTCCGGACTAGCGGGAGGGCCGCAGATACGCAGTATTTT,CASSVRTSGRAADTQYF
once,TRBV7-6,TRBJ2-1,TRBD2,TGTGCCAGCAGCACCCGGGGACTAGCGGGAGAGGATGAGCAGTTCTTC,CASSTRGLAGEDEQFF
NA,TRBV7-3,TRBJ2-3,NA,TGTGCCAGCAGCCGGAGTGGGGGGAGCACAGATACGCAGTATTTT,CASSRSGGSTDTQYF
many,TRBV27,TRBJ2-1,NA,TGTGCCAGCAGTTTATCGGCTTTATTCAATGAGCAGTTCTTC,CASSLSALFNEQFF
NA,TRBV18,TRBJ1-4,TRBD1,TGTGCCAGCTCGCGTTCAGGGGGCCTTAATGAAAAACTGTTTTTT,CASSRSGGLNEKLFF
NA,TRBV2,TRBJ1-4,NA,TGTGCCAGCAGTGAGGGTCCTTGGGAGGAAAAACTGTTTTTT,CASSEGPWEEKLFF
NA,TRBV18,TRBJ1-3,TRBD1,TGTGCCAGCTCACCTTCGACAGGGTCCTCTGGAAACACCATATATTTT,CASSPSTGSSGNTIYF
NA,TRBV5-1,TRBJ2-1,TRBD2,TGCGCCAGCAGCTTGATGGCTAGCGGGTCGAGCTCCTACAATGAGCAGTTCTTC,CASSLMASGSSSYNEQFF
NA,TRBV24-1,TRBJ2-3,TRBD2,TGTGCCACCAGTGACCCTAGCGGGAGAAGCACAGATACGCAGTATTTT,CATSDPSGRSTDTQYF
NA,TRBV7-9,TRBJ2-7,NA,TGTGCCAACAGGGGCGGGAGTGAGGGCTACGAGCAGTACTTC,CANRGGSEGYEQYF
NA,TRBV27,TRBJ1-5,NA,TGTGCCAGCAGTTTCGGCAGGGCGCAGCCCCAGCATTTT,CASSFGRAQPQHF
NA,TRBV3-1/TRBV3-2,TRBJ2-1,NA,TGTGCCAGCAGCCGCGCCCGGGACTTTGAGCAGTTCTTC,CASSRARDFEQFF
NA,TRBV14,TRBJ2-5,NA,TGTGCCAGCAGCCAAGTCAGGGGTGAGACCCAGTACTTC,CASSQVRGETQYF
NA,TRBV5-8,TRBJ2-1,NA,TGTGCCAGCAGCTTAGGGACCAACAATGAGCAGTTCTTC,CASSLGTNNEQFF
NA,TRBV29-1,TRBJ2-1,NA,TGCAGCGTGGAACCCGGTAGTGGGATAGGAAATGAGCAGTTCTTC,CSVEPGSGIGNEQFF
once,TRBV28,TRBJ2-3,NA,TGTGCCAGCAGTTTATTTCCGGGAGCCCCCCGGGATACGCAGTATTTT,CASSLFPGAPRDTQYF
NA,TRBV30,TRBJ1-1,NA,TGTGCCTGGAGTGCGTCTGGGGCGGATTGGCCTGAAGCTTTCTTT,CAWSASGADWPEAFF
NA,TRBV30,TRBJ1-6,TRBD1,TGTGCCTGGACGGGACAGGATTATTCACCCCTCCACTTT,CAWTGQDYSPLHF
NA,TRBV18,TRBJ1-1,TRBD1,TGTGCCAGCTCATCACAAAGGACAGGGCAGAGGACTGAAGCTTTCTTT,CASSSQRTGQRTEAFF
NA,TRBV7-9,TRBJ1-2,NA,TGTGCCAGCAGCTTAGCGGCAGGGAATGGCTACACCTTC,CASSLAAGNGYTF
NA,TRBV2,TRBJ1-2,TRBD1,TGTGCCAGCATCCCGGGACAGAACTATGGCTACACCTTC,CASIPGQNYGYTF